The present entry profiles one T cell receptor (beta chain) with its context. Compared with germline, one end of the junction differs, possibly owing to a read error. The sample is drawn from a study of blood T cell repertoires in COVID-19. About the study: Acute and convalescent COVID-19 samples came from the United States, Italy and Spain. PBMCs, B-cell-depleted T cells, or T cells were the source of the cDNA or gDNA that made up the material.

Under the authors' procedure: Reference gene primer amplification in the assay estimated nucleated cell counts. The assay was immunoSEQ multiplex PCR, and TCRdb's table has in-frame clones only and misses some. The V and J calls and the clone size are those of that table, but D and trimming were determined from the DNA. The table has approximately 120,000 clones, 65% to 85% seen once. There are 12 residues in the CDR3. The germline V gene has CDR1 MNHEY and CDR2 SVGAGI. This rearrangement joins TRBV6-5 to TRBJ1-2; the match to TRBD1 covers 9 bases. The sample was peripheral blood. This receptor was obtained from an elderly man with active or convalescent COVID-19. The CDR3 sequence is CASSTPQGAGSF. CDR3 coding DNA: TGTGCCAGCAGTACCCCACAGGGGGCTGGCTCCTTC.